This T cell receptor (beta chain) was captured by sequencing in a study of beta chain features in type 1 diabetes. Points from the study as a whole: Shortening that was moderate but significant affected the TCRB CDR3s of Type 1 diabetes patients in all four CD4+ subsets.

CDR3 length equals 15 residues. Germline CDR1 ENHRY, CDR2 SYGVKD. Via the markers CD45RO/CCR7/CD25/CD127/CD95/CD27, stem cell-like memory, regulatory, central memory and naive CD4+ cells were sorted. Sequencing targeted expressed TCRB transcripts, as all isolated RNA had been reverse transcribed. The table came from immunoSEQ multiplex PCR; TCRdb's copy has only in-frame clones and leaves some out. The sample consists of some 350,000 clones, around 10% of them appearing once. The table lists this clone with a count of one. The antigen is undetermined. Sequence at one end of the junction differs from germline and may be a read error.

The chain joins TRBV10-3 to TRBJ2-2, with D perhaps matching TRBD1 (6 bases). Sequencing was performed on central memory CD4+ T cells from blood. The clonotype originates from a man between 25 and 39 years old with type 1 diabetes. CDR3: CASSRSGTNTGELFF. The CDR3 coding sequence is TGTGCCAGCAGTCGTTCAGGGACAAACACCGGGGAGCTGTTTTTT.